The clone carrying this TCR beta chain was seen once. Its antigen is not known. The data belong to a study of cytomegalovirus exposure and HLA in healthy donors. Both 60 Vbeta primers and 13 Jbeta primers went into the PCR. Method: immunoSEQ multiplex PCR; TCRdb's copy keeps in-frame clones and lacks some. The data contain about 200,000 clones, roughly 80% of them singletons. Study-wide results and limits: For presence/absence analyses, sequencing depth was assumed to be roughly uniform across donors. In most subjects, TCR beta sequences reportedly gave accurate predictions of HLA-A and HLA-B alleles. A later examination showed that TCR association rates differed by HLA locus, with DRB1 most and HLA-C fewest. CMV serostatus was the only recorded immune exposure for donors.

The V and J ends lost 5 bases and 6 bases, in that order; junction bases with no gene match: 12. Germline lookup yields CDR1 SGHTA and CDR2 FQGNSA. This CDR3 region has 16 residues. Material: PBMCs. The chain combines TRBV7-2 with TRBJ2-1, with 8 nucleotides matching TRBD2. This receptor was obtained from a woman aged 18-29 years in good health and CMV-seronegative. DNA for the CDR3: TGTGCCAGCAGCCCAGATGTGGGACTAGGGGGCAATGAGCAGTTCTTC. This translates into CASSPDVGLGGNEQFF.